The 26 T cell receptor beta chains in this list originate from one sample, sequenced in a study of T cells in Graves' hyperthyroidism and ophthalmopathy. It was RNA transcripts that yielded the amplified TCR beta CDR3 regions. In the first-round RT-PCR of the TCR CDR3, the HTBI primer set was used. Each CDR3 protein is one row after TCRdb ran MiXCR on the multiplex PCR reads. The table has a few hundred thousand distinct CDR3 sequences, approximately 14% seen once. The source material was blood. These receptor sequences come from a woman in her 50s with Graves' hyperthyroidism that later progressed to Graves' ophthalmopathy.

This clonotype was detected many times. This chain links TRBV7-2 with TRBJ1-4; D possibly corresponds to TRBD1 (5 bases). There are 16 residues in the CDR3. Germline V gene lookup returns CDR1 SGHTA and CDR2 FQGNSA. Trimming removed 3 bases at V and 7 bases at J, with 18 bases between. CDR3 in DNA: TGTGCCAGCAGCTTGGGGTTTGACAGAGGTGGTGAAAAACTGTTTTTT. Its protein is CASSLGFDRGGEKLFF. The entire variable domain, with the rest obtained from reference TRBV7-2 and TRBJ1-4, is as follows: GAGVSQSPSNKVTEKGKDVELRCDPISGHTALYWYRQSLGQGLEFLIYFQGNSAPDKSGLPSDRFSAERTGGSVSTLTIQRTQQEDSAVYLCASSLGFDRGGEKLFFGSGTQLSVL.

Only a few counts were recorded for this clonotype. The V gene is TRBV7-2, the J gene TRBJ1-6; D gene uncertain. This CDR3 is 13 amino acids long. The germline V and J ends were trimmed by 4 bases and 3 bases, with 4 bases remaining between them. Per germline, CDR1 SGHTA and CDR2 FQGNSA. The CDR3, as DNA: TGTGCCAGCAGCTCAGTCTATAATTCACCCCTCCACTTT. It yields the protein CASSSVYNSPLHF.

V and J are TRBV10-2 and TRBJ2-7; D perhaps matches TRBD2 (5 bases). Germline CDR1 and CDR2: WSHSY and SAAADI. This CDR3 has 13 amino acids. Trimming removed 6 bases at V and 6 bases at J, with 15 bases between. Here the CDR3 reads CASSLIRETEQYF. CDR3 bases: TGCGCCAGCAGCCTTATCCGGGAAACCGAGCAGTACTTC.

The J gene is TRBJ1-5, the V gene TRBV20-1; the D gene is possibly TRBD1 (6 bases). Trimming left V 5 bases short and J 2 bases short, with 13 bases between. The germline gives CDR1 DFQATT, CDR2 SNEGSKA (reference sequence). The CDR3 totals 14 residues. The CDR3 nucleotides are TGCAGTGCTTCCCAGAGGGGGGGCAATCAGCCCCAGCATTTT. Protein product: CSASQRGGNQPQHF.

This clonotype was observed at least ten times. The chain combines TRBV28 with TRBJ1-3, with TRBD1 as a possible D gene (5 bases). The germline V gene has CDR1 MDHEN and CDR2 SYDVKM. The CDR3 covers 17 residues. Trimming removed 6 bases from V and 2 bases from J, with 20 bases in between. The DNA of the CDR3 is TGTGCCAGCAGCCCGACCCCCGGGACTAGGGCTGGAAACACCATATATTTT. It is translated as CASSPTPGTRAGNTIYF.

The J gene is TRBJ1-5, the V gene TRBV14; 9 nucleotides match TRBD1. This CDR3 has 16 residues. Germline trimming cut 7 bases from V and 5 bases from J; bases unmatched to any gene: 12. The V gene's germline CDR1 is SGHDN and CDR2 FVKESK. This chain's CDR3 is CASTIRWGQGDQPQHF. CDR3 sequence (DNA): TGTGCCAGCACTATAAGATGGGGACAGGGAGATCAGCCCCAGCATTTT.

This clonotype was observed at least ten times. The chain has TRBV5-4 and TRBJ2-1; perhaps TRBD2 as D (5 bases). CDR1 and CDR2 (germline): SGHNT, YYREEE (reference sequence). Deletions cut 2 bases from V and 9 bases from J, with 15 bases between. CDR3 length equals 14 residues. CDR3 amino acids: CASSFVGAGSEQFF. The CDR3 DNA follows: TGTGCCAGCAGCTTTGTGGGCGCGGGTAGTGAGCAGTTCTTC.

This clonotype was seen a handful of times. This chain connects TRBV27 to TRBJ2-3; 11 bases are a match to TRBD2. CDR3 size: 15 residues. Germline loops: CDR1 MNHEY, CDR2 SMNVEV (reference sequence). V shed 4 bases and J 4 bases; nucleotides not matched to a gene: 4. The DNA of the CDR3 is TGTGCCAGCAGTTCACTAGCGGGAGCTGCAGATACGCAGTATTTT. The encoded protein is CASSSLAGAADTQYF.

In its sample, this clonotype was seen many times. The CDR3 region is CASKGGQGPTYEQYF. CDR3 DNA sequence: TGTGCCAGCAAAGGAGGACAGGGCCCTACCTACGAGCAGTACTTC. The V call is TRBV11-2, the J call TRBJ2-7, with 8 bases identical to TRBD1. V gave up 7 bases and J gave up 2 bases; unmatched junction bases: 10. CDR1 is SGHAT, CDR2 FQNNGV, per germline. The CDR3 consists of 15 residues.

This clonotype was found many times. The J gene is TRBJ2-3, the V gene TRBV18; D ambiguous. Trimming left V 3 bases short and J 0 bases short, with 13 bases between. CDR3 length equals 16 residues. The germline V gene encodes CDR1 KGHSH and CDR2 LQKENI. CDR3 sequence reads: CASSPIDGASTDTQYF. CDR3 nucleotide sequence: TGTGCCAGCTCACCCATCGACGGAGCTAGCACAGATACGCAGTATTTT.

This chain connects TRBV27 to TRBJ1-2; 9 positions agree with TRBD1. From germline, CDR1 is MNHEY and CDR2 SMNVEV (reference sequence). CDR3 length: 12 amino acids. V dropped 11 bases and J dropped 7; count of bases not matched to a gene: 8. This CDR3 is CASRDRDGGYTF. The CDR3 coding sequence is TGTGCCTCCCGGGACAGGGACGGTGGCTACACCTTC.

This clonotype has ten or more counts. The genes are TRBV27 and TRBJ2-1; unclear D gene. Germline V gives CDR1 MNHEY, CDR2 SMNVEV (reference sequence). V lost 6 bases, J lost 10 bases, and 13 bases lay in between. The CDR3 is made up of 12 amino acids. The chain's CDR3 is CASRNLREEQFF. DNA for the CDR3: TGTGCCAGCAGGAATCTACGTGAAGAGCAGTTCTTC.

This clonotype was found many times. The chain carries TRBV11-3 and TRBJ1-1; the D is unclear. The CDR3 runs to 14 residues. Germline CDR1 and CDR2: SGHNT and YENEEA. Trimming stripped 2 bases from V and 1 base from J, with 8 bases between. The CDR3 coding sequence is TGTGCCAGCAGCTTATCCGCAAAGAACACTGAAGCTTTCTTT. Amino acids: CASSLSAKNTEAFF.

Concerning this clonotype: A much larger clone differs from this one at a single base, so this may be a read error. The genes are TRBV7-8 and TRBJ1-1; D is uncertain. The CDR3 is made up of 15 amino acids. The germline CDR1 and CDR2 sequences are SGHVS and FQNEAQ. CDR3 region: CVSSLDDARFTEAFF. The CDR3 nucleotides are TGTGTCAGCAGCTTAGATGATGCGAGGTTTACTGAAGCTTTCTTT. Combining the CDR3 with reference TRBV7-8 and TRBJ1-1 gives the whole variable domain GAGVSQSPRYKVAKRGQDVALRCDPISGHVSLFWYQQALGQGPEFLTYFQNEAQLDKSGLPSDRFFAERPEGSVSTLKIQRTQQEDSAVYLCVSSLDDARFTEAFFGQGTRLTVV.

As regards this clonotype: Just one base apart from a much larger clone, this may be a read error. V and J are TRBV27 and TRBJ2-1; 9 bases fit TRBD2. From germline, CDR1 is MNHEY and CDR2 SMNVEV (reference sequence). The CDR3 length is 16 residues. The CDR3 DNA sequence: TGTGCCAGCAATTTAAGACTAGCGGCCTTTTACAATAAGCAGTTCTTC. Encoded protein: CASNLRLAAFYNKQFF.

The chain links TRBV11-2 to TRBJ2-3; a weak D match, TRBD2 (5 bases). Germline V gene sequence: CDR1 SGHAT, CDR2 FQNNGV. The CDR3 runs to 15 residues. Trimming stripped 6 bases from V and 3 bases from J, with 16 bases between. The CDR3 here is CASSPHDWTTDTQYF. The CDR3 bases are TGTGCCAGCAGTCCTCACGACTGGACTACAGATACGCAGTATTTT.

This clonotype was seen at least ten times. This chain connects TRBV24-1 to TRBJ1-5; 10 nucleotides agree with TRBD1. V shed 3 bases, J shed 6 bases, and the junction held 22 bases outside the gene matches. The CDR3 has 21 residues. The germline CDR1 and CDR2 sequences are KGHDR and SFDVKD. This CDR3 is CATSDTPSRGTGTGVGQPQHF. The CDR3 DNA follows: TGTGCCACCAGTGATACCCCATCACGGGGAACCGGGACAGGGGTCGGTCAGCCCCAGCATTTT.

This clonotype was counted only a few times. The rearrangement uses TRBV27 and TRBJ2-3; maybe TRBD1 (7 bases). CDR3 length: 16 amino acids. Germline-derived CDR1 and CDR2 are MNHEY and SMNVEV (reference sequence). Trimming pared 3 bases from V and 0 bases from J, leaving 13 bases between. The CDR3 DNA reads as TGTGCCAGCAGTTTGGAGGGGGCAACTAGCACAGATACGCAGTATTTT. It codes for CASSLEGATSTDTQYF.

This clonotype showed up just a few times. This may be a read error, as it is one base from a much larger clone. The chain combines TRBV27 with TRBJ2-7; D perhaps matches TRBD1 (5 bases). The CDR3 has 14 residues. Germline CDR1 reads MNHEY; CDR2 reads SMNVEV (reference sequence). The CDR3 protein is CAGSPVLQGGEQYF. The CDR3 DNA sequence: TGTGCCGGCAGTCCCGTTCTGCAGGGTGGTGAGCAGTACTTC.

This clonotype was detected many times. The chain carries TRBV20-1 and TRBJ2-1; 7 bases are a match to TRBD1. Germline loops: CDR1 DFQATT, CDR2 SNEGSKA (reference sequence). The junction had 7 bases not matched to a gene; V was cut back by 3 bases and J by 2 bases. CDR3 length equals 15 residues. The CDR3 protein is CSASDGTDAYNEQFF. In DNA, the CDR3 is TGCAGTGCTAGCGACGGGACAGACGCCTACAATGAGCAGTTCTTC.

The rearrangement uses TRBV4-2 and TRBJ1-6, with D unresolved. This CDR3 is 15 amino acids long. Trimming removed 6 bases at V and 6 bases at J, with 15 bases between. CDR1 is LGHNA and CDR2 is YNFKEQ in the germline V gene. CDR3: CASRAWSDLNSPLHF. The CDR3 nucleotides read TGTGCCAGCAGGGCCTGGTCGGACCTTAATTCACCCCTCCACTTT.

This clonotype was counted at least ten times. This chain uses TRBV30 with TRBJ2-5; 7 positions agree with TRBD1. The CDR3 totals 12 residues. Germline CDR1 GTSNPN, CDR2 SVGIG (reference sequence). The V and J ends lost 5 bases and 5 bases, in that order; junction bases with no gene match: 5. The CDR3, as DNA: TGTGCCTGGGGGGACAGCTCGGAGACCCAGTACTTC. This encodes CAWGDSSETQYF.

This clonotype has a single count. J is TRBJ1-2 and V is TRBV10-3, with 8 bases lining up with TRBD1. Germline V gene sequence: CDR1 ENHRY, CDR2 SYGVKD. V shed 6 bases, J shed 8 bases, and the junction held 5 bases outside the gene matches. The CDR3 has 12 residues. The CDR3, as DNA: TGTGCCATCAGCGCACAGGGGGACGGCTACACCTTC. This codes for CAISAQGDGYTF.

The sample holds many counts of this clonotype. CDR3 amino acids: CSARGGRTVYEQYF. For the CDR3, the DNA is TGCAGTGCTAGGGGGGGAAGGACGGTCTACGAGCAGTACTTC. V usage is TRBV20-1 and J usage is TRBJ2-7; maybe TRBD2 (6 bases). V was shortened by 3 bases and J by 3 bases, with 15 bases between the two germline ends. Germline V CDR1 and CDR2: DFQATT, SNEGSKA (reference sequence). The CDR3 covers 14 residues.

This clonotype was observed at least ten times. The chain joins TRBV19 to TRBJ1-6; TRBD1 is a possible D gene (5 bases). V lost 6 bases and J lost 8, with 14 bases in between. CDR3 size: 14 residues. Per the germline V gene, CDR1 is LNHDA and CDR2 is SQIVND (reference sequence). The CDR3 loop reads CASRSAGSDSPLHF. CDR3 in DNA: TGTGCCAGTAGATCGGCAGGGAGCGATTCACCCCTCCACTTT.

This clonotype was seen at least ten times. This chain connects TRBV2 to TRBJ2-3, with D uncertain. V was pared by 4 bases and J by 1 base, with 12 bases between. From germline, CDR1 is SNHLY and CDR2 FYNNEI. CDR3 size: 15 residues. The DNA of the CDR3 is TGTGCCAGCAGTGCTGGGAATGTGGGCACAGATACGCAGTATTTT. It yields the protein CASSAGNVGTDTQYF. The full variable domain, in which reference TRBV2 and TRBJ2-3 provide the parts outside the CDR3, is EPEVTQTPSHQVTQMGQEVILRCVPISNHLYFYWYRQILGQKVEFLVSFYNNEISEKSEIFDDQFSVERPDGSNFTLKIRSTKLEDSAMYFCASSAGNVGTDTQYFGPGTRLTVL.